This entry is about one TCR beta chain. Germline values: CDR1 MNHEY, CDR2 SVGEGT. Trimming stripped 2 bases from V and 0 bases from J, with 7 bases between. The CDR3 sequence is 14 residues long. In TCRdb, the RT-PCR reads were re-called with MiXCR into one record per CDR3 protein. The profile shows more than 550,000 distinct CDR3 sequences, 14% of them singletons. This rearrangement joins TRBV6-2 or TRBV6-3 to TRBJ1-2, with D uncertain. The source of this sequence is a female donor in good health, serving as a healthy control. The sample was memory CD4+ T cells from blood. The DNA of the CDR3 is TGTGCCAGCAGTTACGAGGCAGCTAACTATGGCTACACCTTC. It specifies CASSYEAANYGYTF.